A selection of T cell receptor beta chains follows, all from one sample in a study of post-analysis software for immune sequencing data. TCRdb itself ran the PCR reads through MiXCR, one entry per CDR3 protein. The sample contains a few hundred thousand distinct CDR3 sequences, approximately 38% of which appear only once. Sequenced input: blood. These TCRs come from a girl aged 5 to 17 with multiple sclerosis. Each CDR3 is given without its conserved first and last residue. D genes are given only for firm matches.

>TRBJ1-5|TRBV6-1|.
ASSEFGQGRQPQH
>TRBJ1-5|TRBV12-3/TRBV12-4|.
ASTSWGSNQPQH
>TRBJ2-1|TRBV29-1|.
SVGGPSLVNEQF
>TRBJ2-1|TRBV29-1|TRBD1
SVEASTGLGSYNEQF
>TRBJ2-1|TRBV18|.
ASSPGPIYNEQF
>TRBJ1-1|TRBV6-2/TRBV6-3|.
VGSAVGRDTEAF
>TRBJ2-1|TRBV5-5|.
ASSLELGAPSSSYNEQF
>TRBJ2-1|TRBV5-1|TRBD2
ASSPGGGPSYNEQF
>TRBJ2-1|TRBV24-1|.
ATSLGPGGPDEQF
>TRBJ2-5|TRBV4-3|TRBD1
ASSQAGRGTGLQETQY
>TRBJ1-5|TRBV7-9|TRBD1
ASSLQGGNQPQH
>TRBJ1-1|TRBV5-5|TRBD1
ASSFRGASTEAF
>TRBJ2-7|TRBV29-1|TRBD1
SVLGPGGPYEQY
>TRBJ1-4|TRBV4-1|TRBD1
ASSLRTGVDEKLF
>TRBJ2-1|TRBV7-3|.
ASSSDIYNEQF
>TRBJ1-6|TRBV10-3|TRBD1
ATGQGLTSPLH
>TRBJ2-2|TRBV7-2|.
ASSSWYNTGELF
>TRBJ2-5|TRBV4-3|.
ASSQDRGAKTQY
>TRBJ2-7|TRBV7-9|.
ASSLGGGGPSYEQY
>TRBJ2-6|TRBV20-1|.
SARDNGAGKGEANVLT
>.|TRBV6-2/TRBV6-3|.
ASTNGGAYEQY
>TRBJ2-5|TRBV20-1|TRBD2
SANGLATVETQY
>TRBJ2-7|TRBV2|.
ASSERDPYSYEQY